This entry features one T cell receptor beta chain sequence. After removal of 5 bases from V and 7 bases from J, the junction contained 13 bases not matched to a gene. The CDR3 extends over 15 amino acids. CDR1 MDHEN and CDR2 SYDVKM come from the germline V gene. Produced via immunoSEQ multiplex PCR; TCRdb's table is partial and in-frame only. Found here are a few hundred thousand clones, more than 75% of them singletons; the top ten hold 2.9%. The data belong to a study of blood T cell repertoires in COVID-19. The chain combines TRBV28 with TRBJ2-5, with TRBD1 matching over 7 bases. The receptor was isolated from a man over 45 who had recovered from COVID-19. The sequencing input was peripheral blood. The chain's CDR3 is CASSTLRQGGGTQYF. The CDR3, as DNA: TGTGCCAGCAGTACCTTGCGACAGGGCGGAGGGACCCAGTACTTC. Complete variable domain (other parts from reference TRBV28 and TRBJ2-5): DVKVTQSSRYLVKRTGEKVFLECVQDMDHENMFWYRQDPGLGLRLIYFSYDVKMKEKGDIPEGYSVSREKKERFSLILESASTNQTSMYLCASSTLRQGGGTQYFGPGTRLLVL.